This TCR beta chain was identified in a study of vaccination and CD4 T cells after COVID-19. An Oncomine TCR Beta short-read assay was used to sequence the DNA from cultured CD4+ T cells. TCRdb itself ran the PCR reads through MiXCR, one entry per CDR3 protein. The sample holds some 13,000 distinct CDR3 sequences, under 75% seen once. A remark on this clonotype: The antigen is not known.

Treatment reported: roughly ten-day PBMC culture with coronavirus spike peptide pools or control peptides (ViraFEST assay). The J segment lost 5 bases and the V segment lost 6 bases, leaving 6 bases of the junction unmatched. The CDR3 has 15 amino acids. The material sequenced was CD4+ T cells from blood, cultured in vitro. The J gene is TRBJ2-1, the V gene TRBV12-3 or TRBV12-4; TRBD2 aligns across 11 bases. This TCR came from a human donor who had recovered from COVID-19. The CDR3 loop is CASRSSGRSHNEQFF. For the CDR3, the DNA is TGTGCCAGCAGATCTAGCGGGAGGTCCCACAATGAGCAGTTCTTC.